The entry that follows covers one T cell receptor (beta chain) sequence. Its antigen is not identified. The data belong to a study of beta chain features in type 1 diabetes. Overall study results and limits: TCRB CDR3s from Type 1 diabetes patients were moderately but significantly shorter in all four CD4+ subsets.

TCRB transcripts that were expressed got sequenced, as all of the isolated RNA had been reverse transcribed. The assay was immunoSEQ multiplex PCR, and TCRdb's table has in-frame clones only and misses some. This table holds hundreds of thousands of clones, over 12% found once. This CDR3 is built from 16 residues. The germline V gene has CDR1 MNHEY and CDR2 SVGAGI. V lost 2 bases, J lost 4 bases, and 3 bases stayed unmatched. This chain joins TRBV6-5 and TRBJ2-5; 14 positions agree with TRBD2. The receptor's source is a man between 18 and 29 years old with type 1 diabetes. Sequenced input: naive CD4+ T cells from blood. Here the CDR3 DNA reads TGTGCCAGCAGTTACCGGGGACTAGCGGGAGCAGAGACCCAGTACTTC. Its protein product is CASSYRGLAGAETQYF.